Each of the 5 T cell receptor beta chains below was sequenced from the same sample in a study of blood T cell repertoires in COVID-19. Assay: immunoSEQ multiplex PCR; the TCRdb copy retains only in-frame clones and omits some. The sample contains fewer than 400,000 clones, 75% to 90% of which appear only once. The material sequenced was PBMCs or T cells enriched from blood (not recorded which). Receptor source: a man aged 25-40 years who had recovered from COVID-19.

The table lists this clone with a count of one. Here the CDR3 reads CASNPFGQGTDEQYF. The CDR3 nucleotides are TGTGCCAGCAATCCTTTCGGACAGGGGACCGACGAGCAGTACTTC. V is TRBV6-5 and J is TRBJ2-7, with 9 bases fitting TRBD1. Germline CDR1 and CDR2: MNHEY and SVGAGI. Losses at the gene ends were 7 bases for V and 5 bases for J; bases not matched to a gene: 12. This CDR3 is 15 amino acids long.

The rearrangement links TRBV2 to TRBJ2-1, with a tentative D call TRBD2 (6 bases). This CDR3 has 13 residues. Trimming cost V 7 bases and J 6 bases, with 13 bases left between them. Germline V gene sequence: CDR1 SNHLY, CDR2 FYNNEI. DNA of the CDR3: TGTGCCAGCAAGCCGGACGGGGGCAATGAGCAGTTCTTC. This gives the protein CASKPDGGNEQFF.

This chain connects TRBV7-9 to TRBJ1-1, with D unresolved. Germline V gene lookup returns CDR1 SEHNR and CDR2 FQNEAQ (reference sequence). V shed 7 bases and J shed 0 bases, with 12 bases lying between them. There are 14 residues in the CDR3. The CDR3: CASTLESMNTEAFF. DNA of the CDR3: TGTGCCAGCACTCTAGAGTCGATGAACACTGAAGCTTTCTTT. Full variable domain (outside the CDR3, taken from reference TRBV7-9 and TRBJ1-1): DTGVSQNPRHKITKRGQNVTFRCDPISEHNRLYWYRQTLGQGPEFLTYFQNEAQLEKSRLLSDRFSAERPKGSFSTLEIQRTEQGDSAMYLCASTLESMNTEAFFGQGTRLTVV.

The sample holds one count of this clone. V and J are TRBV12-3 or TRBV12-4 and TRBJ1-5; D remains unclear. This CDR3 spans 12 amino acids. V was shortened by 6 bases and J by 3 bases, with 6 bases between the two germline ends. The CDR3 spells CASSFSNQPQHF. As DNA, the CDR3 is TGTGCCAGCAGCTTCTCCAATCAGCCCCAGCATTTT.

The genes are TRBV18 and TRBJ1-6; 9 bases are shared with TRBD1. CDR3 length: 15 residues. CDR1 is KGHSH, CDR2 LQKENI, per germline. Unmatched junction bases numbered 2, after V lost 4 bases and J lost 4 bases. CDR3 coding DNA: TGTGCCAGCTCACATGGACAGGGGTATAATTCACCCCTCCACTTT. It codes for CASSHGQGYNSPLHF.